The rows below give T cell receptor beta chains drawn from one sample of a study of beta chain features in type 1 diabetes. Some clones are missing from TCRdb's copy, which holds only in-frame ones; the method was immunoSEQ multiplex PCR. This sample carries more than 140,000 clones, around a tenth of them seen once, and the ten largest clones take 0.65%. Input material: central memory CD4+ T cells from blood. The receptors were gathered from a woman between 40 and 50 years old in good health. CDR3s include the opening cysteine and the closing phenylalanine or tryptophan. Rows may omit the clone size; those that give it use once, few, many or a size class.

V gene,clone size,J gene,CDR3 protein
TRBV5-1,few,TRBJ1-2,CASSLGLGESSNYGYTF
TRBV19,.,TRBJ1-1,CASSIAGGTEAFF
TRBV9,few,TRBJ1-1,CASSVDLGGGRTEAFF
TRBV28,few,TRBJ1-5,CASSPPRGTGNQPQHF
TRBV5-1,many,TRBJ2-7,CASSFLRTGGDTYEQYF
TRBV6-1,.,TRBJ2-7,CASRESTSYEQYF
TRBV4-1,many,TRBJ2-3,CASSQDPLPQGNTQYF
TRBV7-7,few,TRBJ2-7,CASSLVTTAGPAIHYEQYF
TRBV18,few,TRBJ2-7,CASSPLPDRILNEQYF
TRBV10-2,few,TRBJ1-5,CASMGGRNQPQHF
TRBV14,few,TRBJ2-3,CASSPDFNRKDTQYF
TRBV7-2,few,TRBJ2-1,CASSLLAGEYYNEQFF
TRBV5-1,few,TRBJ2-1,CASSLGPNYNEQFF
TRBV4-1,.,TRBJ1-2,CASSQDGGSGNRYGYTF
TRBV7-9,.,TRBJ1-6,CASSEQRDSPLHF
TRBV5-4,.,TRBJ2-1,CASSLERGGRAGNEQFF
TRBV7-6,.,TRBJ2-5,CASSLVGGRETQYF
TRBV6-5,.,TRBJ1-2,CASSYQGSGGYTF
TRBV7-9,.,TRBJ1-3,CASSPDRFRNTIYF
TRBV18,.,TRBJ2-3,CASSYQGGQATDTQYF
TRBV27,.,TRBJ2-7,CASSLKPSGDSYEQYF
TRBV5-6,few,TRBJ1-1,CASSLAAGGREAFF
TRBV7-9,.,TRBJ2-7,CASSEGAVRSYEQYF
TRBV19,.,TRBJ1-2,CASSIGLHNYGYTF
TRBV7-9,few,TRBJ1-2,CATEHDRDGGYTF
TRBV19,few,TRBJ2-5,CASKVRGRGAGETQYF